One and the same sample provided the 13 T cell receptor beta chains below, sequenced in a study of cytomegalovirus exposure and HLA in healthy donors. Primers for the PCR totalled 60 Vbeta and 13 Jbeta. Method: immunoSEQ multiplex PCR; TCRdb's copy keeps in-frame clones and lacks some. This table holds some 190,000 clones, approximately 81% found once. Material: PBMCs. The receptors were gathered from a male donor in good health and CMV-seronegative.

This rearrangement joins TRBV9 to TRBJ2-1, with 8 bases aligning to TRBD2. The V gene end was trimmed by 3 bases and the J gene end by 8 bases; junction bases not matched to a gene: 13. Germline CDR1 reads SGDLS; CDR2 reads YYNGEE. The CDR3 runs 16 residues. CDR3 sequence reads: CASSGGLASGPYEQFF. CDR3 DNA sequence: TGTGCCAGCAGCGGAGGACTAGCTAGTGGACCCTATGAGCAGTTCTTC.

This clone was seen only once. The chain has TRBV2 and TRBJ2-2, with D possibly TRBD2 on 5 matching bases. Between the trimmed V and J ends, which lost 3 bases and 8 bases, there was a span of 7 bases. The CDR3 loop spans 12 amino acids. Germline V gives CDR1 SNHLY, CDR2 FYNNEI. CDR3 sequence (DNA): TGTGCCAGCAGTGAGGGCGGGGGGGAGCTGTTTTTT. It is translated as CASSEGGGELFF.

The chain has TRBV5-1 and TRBJ2-1, with TRBD2 as a possible D gene (5 bases). Germline CDR1 is SGHRS and CDR2 is YFSETQ. The length of the CDR3 is 15 residues. Trimming removed 0 bases at V and 9 bases at J, with 16 bases between. The CDR3 coding sequence is TGCGCCAGCAGCTTGGTTCAGCAGCGAGGGAGTGAGCAGTTCTTC. Amino acids: CASSLVQQRGSEQFF.

DNA of the CDR3: TGTGCCAGCTCAGACTCCGGGACCTACGAGCAGTACTTC. It yields the protein CASSDSGTYEQYF. The chain has TRBV18 and TRBJ2-7, with D perhaps TRBD2 (5 bases). CDR3 length: 13 residues. The V end lost 5 bases, the J end lost 2 bases, and 10 bases lay between the germline ends. CDR1 and CDR2 (germline): KGHSH, LQKENI.

The rearrangement links TRBV6-1 to TRBJ1-5; possibly TRBD1 for D (5 bases). CDR3 size: 15 residues. Trimming took off 2 bases at V and 0 bases at J, with 8 bases between the two ends. Germline CDR1 MNHNS, CDR2 SASEGT. The DNA for the CDR3 is TGTGCCAGCAGTGAATGGCAGGGTAGCAATCAGCCCCAGCATTTT. Encoded protein: CASSEWQGSNQPQHF.

The J gene is TRBJ2-7, the V gene TRBV30; 8 bases line up with TRBD1. V was clipped by 6 bases and J by 4 bases; unmatched bases: 11. There are 14 residues in the CDR3. CDR1 is GTSNPN and CDR2 is SVGIG in the germline V gene (reference sequence). The DNA for the CDR3 is TGTGCCTGCCGAACAGGGGGAATTTTTTACGAGCAGTACTTC. Translated, it gives CACRTGGIFYEQYF.

Turning to this clone: Other DNA sequences in the same sample also yield this CDR3. The rearrangement uses TRBV5-4 and TRBJ1-2, with 7 bases that match TRBD1. Germline V lookup: CDR1 SGHNT, CDR2 YYREEE (reference sequence). V shed 0 bases, J shed 3 bases, and the junction held 2 bases outside the gene matches. The CDR3 consists of 14 residues. The CDR3 protein is CASSLGDRDYGYTF. DNA for the CDR3: TGTGCCAGCAGCTTGGGAGACAGGGACTATGGCTACACCTTC.

The rearrangement links TRBV28 to TRBJ2-5; D may be TRBD1 (6 bases). The CDR3 contains 17 residues. V was cut by 2 bases and J by 2 bases, with 18 bases left in between. Germline V gives CDR1 MDHEN, CDR2 SYDVKM. The CDR3 loop is CASSLDPRDTRQETQYF. DNA for the CDR3: TGTGCCAGCAGTTTAGACCCGAGGGACACCCGGCAAGAGACCCAGTACTTC.

The chain uses TRBV5-1 and TRBJ1-1, with D perhaps TRBD1 (6 bases). This CDR3 region has 11 residues. The germline V gene encodes CDR1 SGHRS and CDR2 YFSETQ. The V and J ends lost 5 bases and 8 bases respectively, with 10 bases between them. CDR3 loop: CASRFGQEAFF. CDR3 sequence (DNA): TGCGCCAGCAGGTTTGGACAGGAAGCTTTCTTT.

This clone was counted once. The CDR3 region has the DNA TGTGCCAGCAGCTTAGTTGGCGGGGAACCCCTCCACTTT. Translation gives CASSLVGGEPLHF. The rearrangement uses TRBV7-2 and TRBJ1-6; D remains ambiguous. Germline V gene lookup returns CDR1 SGHTA and CDR2 FQGNSA. V lost 1 base and J 12 bases, leaving 10 bases between the germline ends. This CDR3 comprises 13 residues.

Only one count was recorded for this clone. This chain joins TRBV6-1 and TRBJ1-5, with D possibly TRBD1 on 5 matching bases. CDR1 is MNHNS, CDR2 SASEGT, per germline. Trimming removed 6 bases at V and 0 bases at J, with 12 bases between. The length of the CDR3 is 15 residues. The CDR3 bases are TGTGCCAGCAGAGACAGAGTGTATAGCAATCAGCCCCAGCATTTT. Encoded protein: CASRDRVYSNQPQHF.

The chain recombines TRBV28 with TRBJ2-5; 9 bases match TRBD1. The DNA end is a closer match to TRBJ2-7, so the J assignment may be wrong. CDR1 and CDR2 from the germline V gene are MDHEN and SYDVKM. CDR3 size: 14 residues. CDR3 DNA: TGTGCCAGCAGCAGGACAGGGGTTATCTACGAGCAGTACTTC. Its translation: CASSRTGVIYEQYF.

The CDR3 reads CASSQDPGNRNQPQHF. Written as DNA, the CDR3 is TGTGCCAGCAGCCAAGATCCGGGGAATCGGAATCAGCCCCAGCATTTT. The genes are TRBV4-2 and TRBJ1-5; D is ambiguous. There are 16 residues in the CDR3. Per the germline V gene, CDR1 is LGHNA and CDR2 is YNFKEQ. The V gene lost 0 bases and the J gene lost 4 bases, with 13 bases spanning the gap.